These 13 T cell receptor beta chains originate from one sample sequenced in a study of shared clonotypes between healthy human individuals. As defined, naive CD8 cells were CD45RO-negative and positively selected for CCR7, with terminally differentiated effector memory CD45RA+ cells excluded. The protocol was immunoSEQ multiplex PCR, while the TCRdb copy is restricted to in-frame clones and leaves out a portion. The profile covers roughly 2.1 million clones, with 85% to 95% appearing a single time and roughly 1.8% taken by the ten largest. The source material was naive CD8+ T cells from PBMCs. These TCRs come from a man between 18 and 29 years old in good health. Some clones in this sample may be carry-over from other donors' samples.

The rearrangement joins TRBV6-6 to TRBJ2-2; weak D call: TRBD2 (5 bases). CDR3 length: 13 amino acids. With 4 bases removed from V and 16 bases from J, the gap between germline ends came to 19 bases. CDR1 and CDR2 (germline): MNHNY, SVGAGI (reference sequence). The DNA for the CDR3 is TGTGCCAGCAGTTCACCAGTGGGCGGGCCCCCGTTTTTT. Its protein is CASSSPVGGPPFF.

The chain combines TRBV6-1 with TRBJ2-5; D may be TRBD1 (5 bases). Germline CDR1 and CDR2: MNHNS and SASEGT. The CDR3 totals 13 residues. Trimming removed 3 bases at V and 1 base at J, with 6 bases between. CDR3 DNA sequence: TGTGCCAGCAGTGACAGGGTCCAAGAGACCCAGTACTTC. It specifies CASSDRVQETQYF.

This rearrangement joins TRBV11-2 to TRBJ2-7; TRBD2 aligns across 7 bases. The CDR3 totals 14 residues. Germline trimming cut 3 bases from V and 3 bases from J; bases unmatched to any gene: 5. Germline CDR1 reads SGHAT; CDR2 reads FQNNGV. The CDR3 spells CASSFGGSLYEQYF. CDR3 nucleotides: TGTGCCAGCAGCTTTGGCGGGAGCCTCTACGAGCAGTACTTC.

The chain combines TRBV7-9 with TRBJ2-7; TRBD1 might be the D (6 bases). This CDR3 region has 15 residues. Trimming pared 1 base from V and 6 bases from J, leaving 16 bases between. Germline V lookup: CDR1 SEHNR, CDR2 FQNEAQ (reference sequence). The CDR3 DNA is TGTGCCAGCAGCTTAGGTAGTAGGGGCAGGGGCGAGCAGTACTTC. Protein product: CASSLGSRGRGEQYF. Using reference TRBV7-9 and TRBJ2-7 for the parts outside the CDR3, the full variable domain is DTGVSQNPRHKITKRGQNVTFRCDPISEHNRLYWYRQTLGQGPEFLTYFQNEAQLEKSRLLSDRFSAERPKGSFSTLEIQRTEQGDSAMYLCASSLGSRGRGEQYFGPGTRLTVT.

The chain couples TRBV5-1 to TRBJ2-1, with 10 bases lining up with TRBD2. This CDR3 has 16 residues. V dropped 4 bases and J dropped 9; count of bases not matched to a gene: 13. Germline V gene lookup returns CDR1 SGHRS and CDR2 YFSETQ. The CDR3 coding sequence is TGCGCCAGCAGCGACCCGGGGCTAGCGGGAGTAGGTGAGCAGTTCTTC. Its translation: CASSDPGLAGVGEQFF.

This chain joins TRBV13 and TRBJ1-1, with D maybe TRBD1 (6 bases). The germline CDR1 and CDR2 sequences are PRHDT and FYEKMQ (reference sequence). There are 17 residues in the CDR3. V lost 4 bases and J 1 base, leaving 19 bases between the germline ends. Here the CDR3 reads CASSSLPGAPENTEAFF. The CDR3 DNA sequence: TGTGCCAGCAGCTCCCTACCGGGGGCTCCGGAGAACACTGAAGCTTTCTTT. The full variable domain, in which reference TRBV13 and TRBJ1-1 provide the parts outside the CDR3, is AAGVIQSPRHLIKEKRETATLKCYPIPRHDTVYWYQQGPGQDPQFLISFYEKMQSDKGSIPDRFSAQQFSDYHSELNMSSLELGDSALYFCASSSLPGAPENTEAFFGQGTRLTVV.

The chain couples TRBV27 to TRBJ1-1; no definite D call. V shed 3 bases and J shed 5 bases, with 10 bases lying between them. The CDR3 covers 13 residues. Per germline, CDR1 MNHEY and CDR2 SMNVEV (reference sequence). The CDR3 loop is CASSLVTQTEAFF. DNA for the CDR3: TGTGCCAGCAGTTTGGTAACACAGACTGAAGCTTTCTTT.

The rearrangement links TRBV29-1 to TRBJ2-7; 7 bases align to TRBD1. This CDR3 has 14 amino acids. The ends lost 0 bases at V and 1 base at J; junction bases unmatched: 3. Per germline, CDR1 SQVTM and CDR2 ANQGSEA. Here the CDR3 reads CSVEDHRGSYEQYF. In DNA form, the CDR3 reads TGCAGCGTTGAAGATCACAGGGGATCCTACGAGCAGTACTTC.

V gene TRBV5-6 combines with J gene TRBJ2-7; D call uncertain. Germline assignment: CDR1 SGHDT and CDR2 YYEEEE. V dropped 2 bases and J dropped 3 bases, with 9 bases sitting between them. CDR3 length equals 13 residues. The CDR3 protein is CASSFEASYEQYF. As DNA, the CDR3 is TGTGCCAGCAGCTTCGAAGCCAGCTACGAGCAGTACTTC.

Notes on this clone: The sample holds other DNA sequences that translate to the same CDR3. The gene calls are TRBV7-9 and TRBJ2-7, with a possible D match to TRBD2 (6 bases). V lost 5 bases and J lost 4, with 12 bases in between. Germline V gene data show CDR1 as SEHNR and CDR2 as FQNEAQ (reference sequence). CDR3 size: 13 residues. In DNA form, the CDR3 reads TGTGCCAGCAGCCCGGGGGTGTCTTACGAGCAGTACTTC. It is translated as CASSPGVSYEQYF. Using reference TRBV7-9 and TRBJ2-7 for the parts outside the CDR3, the full variable domain is DTGVSQNPRHKITKRGQNVTFRCDPISEHNRLYWYRQTLGQGPEFLTYFQNEAQLEKSRLLSDRFSAERPKGSFSTLEIQRTEQGDSAMYLCASSPGVSYEQYFGPGTRLTVT.

The V and J genes are TRBV2 and TRBJ2-7; 9 bases line up with TRBD1. J gave up 6 bases and V 10 bases, and 10 bases lay outside the gene matches. The germline V gene encodes CDR1 SNHLY and CDR2 FYNNEI. The CDR3 spans 13 residues. The DNA for the CDR3 is TGTGCCATCCTACAGGGGGCTGACGGCGAGCAGTACTTC. Translated, it gives CAILQGADGEQYF.

This chain connects TRBV9 to TRBJ2-7; D remains ambiguous. Trimming left V 0 bases short and J 2 bases short, with 15 bases between. The CDR3 sequence is 16 residues long. Per the germline V gene, CDR1 is SGDLS and CDR2 is YYNGEE. DNA of the CDR3: TGTGCCAGCAGCGTAGGTGGGCGTGCCTCCGCCTACGAGCAGTACTTC. Translation: CASSVGGRASAYEQYF.

The chain couples TRBV9 to TRBJ1-2, with no clear D. This CDR3 region has 17 residues. The germline V and J ends were trimmed by 2 bases and 2 bases, with 19 bases remaining between them. Per the germline V gene, CDR1 is SGDLS and CDR2 is YYNGEE. CDR3 sequence: CASSVSDGPARNYGYTF. In nucleotides, the CDR3 is TGTGCCAGCAGCGTGTCGGATGGACCCGCACGGAACTATGGCTACACCTTC.